This section outlines one T cell receptor (beta chain) sequence together with its context. The antigen is not known. Amplification used 60 Vbeta primers and 13 Jbeta primers. Generated by immunoSEQ multiplex PCR, the TCRdb table keeps only in-frame clones and is missing some. The sample carries around 150,000 clones, roughly 9.6% recorded once. The sample originates from a study of cytomegalovirus exposure and HLA in healthy donors. Findings and caveats of the study: Presence/absence comparisons presumed near-even sequencing depth among donors.

V was shortened by 5 bases and J by 7 bases, with 17 bases between the two germline ends. The CDR3 is made up of 15 amino acids. The germline CDR1 and CDR2 sequences are SEHNR and FQNEAQ (reference sequence). The chain carries TRBV7-9 and TRBJ1-4; D unclear. The receptor's source is a woman aged 40-49 years in good health and CMV-seropositive. The sequenced sample was PBMCs. The CDR3 DNA is TGTGCCAGCAGCCTAGGAGGGCAGGCCACTGAAAAACTGTTTTTT. It specifies CASSLGGQATEKLFF.